This T cell receptor (beta chain) derives from a study of cytomegalovirus exposure and HLA in healthy donors. Study-level background: Around 78 million unique TCRs, all from HLA-typed donors, were included in an early release of the data.

Trimming pared 1 base from V and 5 bases from J, leaving 15 bases between. Germline-derived CDR1 and CDR2 are SNHLY and FYNNEI. CDR3 length equals 16 residues. This PCR relied on a set of 60 Vbeta primers and 13 Jbeta primers. As handled by the study authors: Approximately 11 million shared chains were among around 78 million unique TCR beta chains counted in a later analysis. The method was immunoSEQ multiplex PCR; TCRdb's version includes in-frame clones alone and lacks a portion of them. V and J calls and clone size are as listed in that table; D and trimming were resolved from the DNA. This repertoire shows some 140,000 clones, over 70% found once; its top ten account for under 2.5%.

Sample: PBMCs. This receptor was obtained from a man aged 25 to 40 in good health and CMV-seronegative. This chain links TRBV2 with TRBJ1-5; D is ambiguous. The CDR3 sequence is CASSEGRLLLDQPQHF. The CDR3 coding sequence is TGTGCCAGCAGTGAAGGGAGGTTATTATTAGATCAGCCCCAGCATTTT.